Following are 15 T cell receptor beta chains from one sample sequenced in a study of CD8+CD57+ T cells in acquired aplastic anemia. It was patients with CD8+CD57+ cell expansion by flow cytometry who were chosen for sequencing. According to the study, genomic DNA was the template for TCR beta VDJ and CDR3 profiling. One entry per CDR3 protein results from TCRdb running MiXCR on the reads. The data contain about 180,000 distinct CDR3 sequences, around 60% of them singletons. The source material was sorted CD4+, CD8+, or CD8+CD57+ T cells (not recorded which) from PBMCs. The source of these receptors is a human donor with aplastic anemia.

The rearrangement links TRBV25-1 to TRBJ2-4; unclear D gene. V was trimmed by 1 base and J by 0 bases, leaving 13 bases between them. Germline V gene lookup returns CDR1 MGHDK and CDR2 SYGVNS. There are 17 residues in the CDR3. The CDR3 nucleotides are TGTGCCAGCAGTGAATCCTCGGACGGAATAGCCAAAAACATTCAGTACTTC. Translating it yields CASSESSDGIAKNIQYF.

Ten or more counts support this clonotype. This chain connects TRBV7-9 to TRBJ1-2, with 8 bases lining up with TRBD1. The V gene end was trimmed by 5 bases and the J gene end by 3 bases; junction bases not matched to a gene: 8. The CDR3 runs 15 residues. CDR1 SEHNR and CDR2 FQNEAQ come from the germline V gene (reference sequence). This CDR3 reads CASSPPGTGDYGYTF. The CDR3 nucleotides are TGTGCCAGCAGCCCGCCCGGGACAGGTGACTATGGCTACACCTTC. The full variable domain, with the rest looked up from reference TRBV7-9 and TRBJ1-2, is DTGVSQNPRHKITKRGQNVTFRCDPISEHNRLYWYRQTLGQGPEFLTYFQNEAQLEKSRLLSDRFSAERPKGSFSTLEIQRTEQGDSAMYLCASSPPGTGDYGYTFGSGTRLTVV.

This clonotype was counted a few times. This chain links TRBV7-2 with TRBJ2-7; the match to TRBD2 covers 9 bases. Looked up from germline, CDR1 is SGHTA and CDR2 is FQGNSA. The CDR3 totals 15 residues. Germline trimming cut 1 base from V and 4 bases from J; bases unmatched to any gene: 5. CDR3: CASSLDSGGLYEQYF. In DNA, the CDR3 is TGTGCCAGCAGCTTAGATAGCGGGGGACTTTACGAGCAGTACTTC.

As concerns this clonotype: No conserved phenylalanine or tryptophan ends this CDR3, so it is likely a read error. This chain joins TRBV7-9 and TRBJ1-5; 8 bases line up with TRBD1. V lost 6 bases to trimming and J lost 5 bases; unmatched junction nucleotides: 6. From germline, CDR1 is SEHNR and CDR2 FQNEAQ (reference sequence). The CDR3 has 14 residues. The chain's CDR3 is CASRPQGDHQPQHC. The CDR3 coding sequence is TGTGCCAGCAGACCACAGGGGGATCATCAGCCCCAGCATTGT.

The chain links TRBV9 to TRBJ1-6, with a tentative D call TRBD1 (5 bases). Trimming removed 5 bases from V and 13 bases from J, with 19 bases in between. The germline V gene encodes CDR1 SGDLS and CDR2 YYNGEE. CDR3 size: 14 residues. Here the CDR3 reads CASSAGTTGSPLHF. The CDR3 DNA reads TGTGCCAGCAGTGCCGGGACGACCGGAAGTCCCCTCCACTTT.

Regarding this clonotype: At one boundary the junction diverges from the germline segment, which might be a read error. This chain links TRBV10-3 with TRBJ1-1; 7 nucleotides line up with TRBD1. Per the germline V gene, CDR1 is ENHRY and CDR2 is SYGVKD. The CDR3 has 15 residues. The CDR3 sequence: CAISESFQGETEAFF. The CDR3 bases are TGTGCCATCAGTGAGTCCTTCCAGGGGGAAACTGAAGCTTTTTTT.

This clonotype was counted many times. V is TRBV12-3 or TRBV12-4 and J is TRBJ1-4, with unresolved D. The CDR3 is 16 residues long. Trimming left V 7 bases short and J 3 bases short, with 18 bases between. CDR3 in DNA: TGTGCCAGCACCCCGACGGAGGATGCGCCTAATGAAAAACTGTTTTTT. This codes for CASTPTEDAPNEKLFF.

This clonotype was seen once. This sequence joins TRBV24-1 and TRBJ2-2; 9 bases align to TRBD1. J was trimmed by 3 bases and V by 2 bases; bases with no gene match: 0. The CDR3 is 15 residues long. Germline CDR1 and CDR2: KGHDR and SFDVKD. CDR3 sequence reads: CATSDWTGDTGELFF. In DNA form, the CDR3 reads TGTGCCACCAGTGATTGGACAGGGGACACCGGGGAGCTGTTTTTT.

This clonotype was detected many times. The chain combines TRBV7-2 with TRBJ2-2; the D gene is possibly TRBD2 (6 bases). V gave up 2 bases and J gave up 2 bases, with 27 bases separating them. The CDR3 is made up of 21 amino acids. Germline V gives CDR1 SGHTA, CDR2 FQGNSA. The CDR3: CASSLTLYRGAQTSNTGELFF. The DNA for the CDR3 is TGTGCCAGCAGCTTAACCCTTTACCGCGGGGCACAAACAAGCAACACCGGGGAGCTGTTTTTT.

This rearrangement joins TRBV7-2 to TRBJ2-5, with 8 bases that match TRBD1. CDR1 and CDR2 (germline): SGHTA, FQGNSA. V was clipped by 2 bases and J by 2 bases; unmatched bases: 4. This CDR3 region has 15 residues. The CDR3 loop is CASSLTGTGQETQYF. The CDR3 DNA reads TGTGCCAGCAGCTTAACCGGGACAGGACAAGAGACCCAGTACTTC.

This clonotype occurred once. The rearrangement uses TRBV5-6 and TRBJ2-7; TRBD2 is a possible D gene (6 bases). The germline V and J ends were trimmed by 5 bases and 7 bases, with 19 bases remaining between them. The CDR3 is 14 amino acids. From germline, CDR1 is SGHDT and CDR2 YYEEEE. Here the CDR3 DNA reads TGTGCCAGCAGTTGGGCGGGGATGGAGGGGGAGCAGTACTTC. Translating gives CASSWAGMEGEQYF.

The chain carries TRBV7-8 and TRBJ2-7; D remains unclear. The length of the CDR3 is 12 residues. Germline V gene data show CDR1 as SGHVS and CDR2 as FQNEAQ. With 5 bases removed from V and 7 bases from J, the gap between germline ends came to 12 bases. CDR3 coding DNA: TGTGCCAGCAGCGCCGTCTCTTATGAGCAGTACTTC. Protein: CASSAVSYEQYF.

This clonotype was found a few times. V and J are TRBV19 and TRBJ2-5, with D possibly matching TRBD1 (5 bases). Trimming pared 5 bases from V and 3 bases from J, leaving 13 bases between. CDR1 and CDR2 (germline): LNHDA, SQIVND (reference sequence). There are 14 residues in the CDR3. CDR3: CASSGTGREETQYF. The CDR3, as DNA: TGTGCCAGTAGTGGTACGGGCAGGGAAGAGACCCAGTACTTC.

As concerns this clonotype: A read error may account for a junction end that differs from germline. The genes are TRBV15 and TRBJ2-3; the match to TRBD2 covers 9 bases. The CDR3 contains 16 residues. The germline V gene encodes CDR1 LNHNV and CDR2 YYDKDF (reference sequence). The CDR3 nucleotides read TGTGCCAGCAGCCCGAGGACTAGCGTATGGGGAGATACGCAGTATTTT. This translates into CASSPRTSVWGDTQYF.

This clonotype was counted a single time. The rearrangement joins TRBV5-1 to TRBJ2-5; TRBD1 matches at 9 bases. Germline CDR1 is SGHRS and CDR2 is YFSETQ. Trimming took 0 bases from V and 4 from J; bases not matched to a gene: 7. The CDR3 totals 16 residues. The CDR3 spells CASSLDGTGQGETQYF. CDR3 in DNA: TGCGCCAGCAGCTTGGACGGGACAGGGCAGGGAGAGACCCAGTACTTC.